This record looks at one TCR beta chain sequence and its context. Its specificity is unknown. The CDR3 sequence is 19 residues long. Looked up from germline, CDR1 is SGHRS and CDR2 is YFSETQ. The V segment lost 2 bases and the J segment 0 bases; nucleotides outside the gene matches: 15. The data derive from a study of T cell responses to AZD1222 COVID-19 vaccine. Study details: Doses given second, at about 4 or about 12 weeks, were pooled. Points from the study as a whole: Reportedly, nearly half of unique spike TCRs recognized epitopes outside B.1.351/B.1.1.7 mutations. The repertoires were collected only after the peak T cell response. At baseline, just a handful of AZD1222 recipients tested seropositive.

TCRdb's table, derived via immunoSEQ multiplex PCR, lists solely in-frame clones and lacks some. Among some 140,000 clones listed, about 87% were seen once. The source is an adult in good health. The sample here was peripheral blood, taken on day 0 of AZD1222 vaccination. The chain has TRBV5-1 and TRBJ1-2, with 8 positions matching TRBD1. Here the CDR3 DNA reads TGCGCCAGCAGCTTCCGGGACAGGCCACGAAATCAAGCTAACTATGGCTACACCTTC. It is translated as CASSFRDRPRNQANYGYTF.